These 27 T cell receptor beta chains were sequenced from one sample in a study of beta chain features in type 1 diabetes. Regarding the study as a whole: Significant though moderate, a shortening of TCRB CDR3s appeared in all four CD4+ subsets of Type 1 diabetes patients.

No cognate antigen is known for these TCRs. Sequenced material consisted of expressed TCRB transcripts (all of the isolated RNA was reverse transcribed). Using immunoSEQ multiplex PCR, the repertoire was profiled, and TCRdb retains in-frame clones only, with some absent. The table shows 130,000 or so clones, with 7% to 10% occurring only once. The sequencing input was central memory CD4+ T cells from blood. All receptors come from a man aged 25 to 45 with type 1 diabetes.

This clone has only a few counts. The chain uses TRBV28 and TRBJ1-4; D gene uncertain. The CDR3 spans 15 residues. Germline CDR1 and CDR2: MDHEN and SYDVKM. Trimming left V 7 bases short and J 7 bases short, with 19 bases between. CDR3 nucleotide sequence: TGTGCCAGCACCCCGGCCGGGGATTATGGTGAAAAACTGTTTTTT. This gives the protein CASTPAGDYGEKLFF.

This chain joins TRBV10-3 and TRBJ2-3, with D possibly TRBD2 on 6 matching bases. Trimming cost V 10 bases and J 0 bases, with 14 bases left between them. CDR3 size: 14 residues. The germline gives CDR1 ENHRY, CDR2 SYGVKD. The CDR3 is CATHAGRSTDTQYF. CDR3 in DNA: TGTGCCACTCACGCGGGACGTAGCACAGATACGCAGTATTTT.

The V call is TRBV10-3, the J call TRBJ2-7; D might be TRBD2 (7 bases). Germline V gene lookup returns CDR1 ENHRY and CDR2 SYGVKD. The CDR3 is 13 residues long. V lost 6 bases to trimming and J lost 5 bases, with 14 bases between them. CDR3 in amino acids: CAIRAGASHEQYF. CDR3 nucleotides: TGTGCCATCAGGGCGGGGGCATCTCACGAGCAGTACTTC.

The rearrangement uses TRBV9 and TRBJ2-5; possible D gene TRBD2, 6 bases. The germline CDR1 and CDR2 sequences are SGDLS and YYNGEE. The V end was cut by 0 bases, the J end by 11 bases, with 17 bases between. The CDR3 sequence is 14 residues long. As DNA, the CDR3 is TGTGCCAGCAGCGTAGGGGCTGCGGGAAGGGAGCAGTACTTC. It encodes CASSVGAAGREQYF.

This clone was seen only a few times. The chain couples TRBV19 to TRBJ1-5; 10 bases line up with TRBD1. Germline values: CDR1 LNHDA, CDR2 SQIVND (reference sequence). J gave up 7 bases and V 5 bases, and 14 bases lay outside the gene matches. The CDR3 extends over 17 amino acids. This CDR3 reads CASSLDRGTGLGQPQHF. CDR3 coding DNA: TGTGCCAGTAGTTTGGACAGGGGGACGGGATTGGGCCAGCCCCAGCATTTT.

This clone has ten or more counts. J is TRBJ1-1 and V is TRBV29-1; D not resolved. V lost 8 bases and J lost 4, with 17 bases in between. CDR3 length: 13 residues. Germline V lookup: CDR1 SQVTM, CDR2 ANQGSEA. CDR3 residues: CSSLGSISTEAFF. CDR3 DNA: TGCAGCAGTCTAGGGAGTATCTCCACTGAAGCTTTCTTT.

The chain uses TRBV6-1 and TRBJ2-1; TRBD2 might be the D (5 bases). The germline V gene has CDR1 MNHNS and CDR2 SASEGT. Trimming shortened V by 0 bases and J by 8 bases, and 8 bases separated the two germline ends. This CDR3 contains 13 residues. The CDR3 DNA reads as TGTGCCAGCAGTGAAGCTTGGGGAGATGAGCAGTTCTTC. Residues: CASSEAWGDEQFF.

CDR3 coding DNA: TGTGCCAGCAGCTCCCCGGGCACTGAAGCTTTCTTT. Protein product: CASSSPGTEAFF. The chain is built from TRBV7-9 and TRBJ1-1; D is unresolved. The CDR3 loop spans 12 amino acids. Germline CDR1 is SEHNR and CDR2 is FQNEAQ (reference sequence). Trimming stripped 4 bases from V and 4 bases from J, with 7 bases between. Variable domain in full (rest from reference TRBV7-9 and TRBJ1-1): DTGVSQNPRHKITKRGQNVTFRCDPISEHNRLYWYRQTLGQGPEFLTYFQNEAQLEKSRLLSDRFSAERPKGSFSTLEIQRTEQGDSAMYLCASSSPGTEAFFGQGTRLTVV.

This clone was seen repeatedly, ten times or more. The genes are TRBV7-9 and TRBJ1-5; D unclear. CDR1 and CDR2 from the germline V gene are SEHNR and FQNEAQ (reference sequence). Trimming removed 0 bases at V and 9 bases at J, with 12 bases between. The CDR3 extends over 14 amino acids. CDR3 amino acids: CASSLAPNGGPQHF. For the CDR3, the DNA is TGTGCCAGCAGCTTAGCTCCAAACGGAGGGCCCCAGCATTTT. Drawing the rest from reference TRBV7-9 and TRBJ1-5, the complete variable domain is DTGVSQNPRHKITKRGQNVTFRCDPISEHNRLYWYRQTLGQGPEFLTYFQNEAQLEKSRLLSDRFSAERPKGSFSTLEIQRTEQGDSAMYLCASSLAPNGGPQHFGDGTRLSIL.

The chain couples TRBV11-2 to TRBJ2-5; D possibly corresponds to TRBD1 (5 bases). V dropped 1 base and J dropped 1 base, with 10 bases sitting between them. The CDR3 is made up of 15 amino acids. Germline CDR1 and CDR2: SGHAT and FQNNGV. This chain's CDR3 is CASSLVAGSQETQYF. The CDR3 DNA is TGTGCCAGCAGCTTAGTGGCAGGGTCCCAAGAGACCCAGTACTTC.

In its sample, this clone was seen a few times. The chain is built from TRBV5-1 and TRBJ1-2, with 8 positions matching TRBD1. The V gene end was trimmed by 4 bases and the J gene end by 3 bases; junction bases not matched to a gene: 5. CDR3 size: 14 residues. Germline CDR1 reads SGHRS; CDR2 reads YFSETQ. The CDR3 sequence is CASSPDRGHYGYTF. In nucleotides, the CDR3 is TGCGCCAGCAGCCCCGACAGGGGACACTATGGCTACACCTTC.

This clone has more than one count but fewer than ten. This chain uses TRBV11-3 with TRBJ2-7, with D possibly TRBD1 on 6 matching bases. Trimming shortened V by 0 bases and J by 5 bases, and 11 bases separated the two germline ends. CDR1 and CDR2 (germline): SGHNT, YENEEA. The CDR3 totals 14 residues. DNA for the CDR3: TGTGCCAGCAGCTTAGAGGGCAGGGGCAACGAGCAGTACTTC. Amino acids: CASSLEGRGNEQYF.

This clone was seen more than once but under ten times. The chain combines TRBV4-2 with TRBJ1-2, with D tentatively TRBD1 (6 bases). The CDR3 covers 14 residues. The V gene lost 3 bases and the J gene lost 6 bases, with 14 bases spanning the gap. Germline CDR1 is LGHNA and CDR2 is YNFKEQ. The DNA of the CDR3 is TGTGCCAGCAGCCAGGACACAGGGCGGGATGGCTACACCTTC. Protein sequence: CASSQDTGRDGYTF.

A few counts support this clone. The chain employs TRBV28 and TRBJ2-7; 7 bases align to TRBD2. The CDR3 totals 15 residues. Germline CDR1 and CDR2: MDHEN and SYDVKM. V lost 2 bases, J lost 3 bases, and 7 bases stayed unmatched. The CDR3 loop reads CASSLPAGTHYEQYF. CDR3 sequence (DNA): TGTGCCAGCAGTTTACCAGCGGGGACCCACTACGAGCAGTACTTC.

This clone was counted between two and nine times. The chain has TRBV4-1 and TRBJ1-4; 8 bases are shared with TRBD1. Unmatched junction bases numbered 4, after V lost 5 bases and J lost 8 bases. The V gene's germline CDR1 is MGHRA and CDR2 YSYEKL. This CDR3 contains 13 residues. The CDR3 loop reads CASSGTGIEKLFF. Written as DNA, the CDR3 is TGCGCCAGCAGCGGGACAGGCATCGAAAAACTGTTTTTT.

The chain uses TRBV5-5 and TRBJ2-7; 15 bases align to TRBD2. The V and J ends lost 3 bases and 4 bases, in that order; junction bases with no gene match: 5. The CDR3 consists of 16 residues. Germline V CDR1 and CDR2: SGHKS, YYEKEE (reference sequence). The CDR3 DNA reads TGTGCCAGCAGCTCCTCCGGGACTAGCGGGGGGTACGAGCAGTACTTC. Translating it yields CASSSSGTSGGYEQYF.

The chain uses TRBV5-1 and TRBJ2-3; a possible D gene is TRBD2 (6 bases). From germline, CDR1 is SGHRS and CDR2 YFSETQ. The CDR3 is 14 residues long. The V gene lost 1 base and the J gene lost 5 bases, with 11 bases spanning the gap. CDR3 nucleotide sequence: TGCGCCAGCAGCTTGCAATCTAGCGAAGATACGCAGTATTTT. This sequence encodes CASSLQSSEDTQYF.

This clone was detected only a few times. The chain combines TRBV27 with TRBJ2-7; no definite D call. Trimming left V 5 bases short and J 7 bases short, with 9 bases between. CDR1 is MNHEY and CDR2 is SMNVEV in the germline V gene (reference sequence). The CDR3 is made up of 11 amino acids. The CDR3 is CASSRPKEQYF. The CDR3, as DNA: TGTGCCAGCAGTCGTCCTAAGGAGCAGTACTTC.

The chain combines TRBV25-1 with TRBJ2-1; D possibly corresponds to TRBD1 (5 bases). The CDR3 contains 12 residues. Trimming removed 4 bases at V and 4 bases at J, with 5 bases between. Germline V gives CDR1 MGHDK, CDR2 SYGVNS. The CDR3 DNA reads TGTGCCAGCAGTGCAGGGTACAATGAGCAGTTCTTC. Its protein product is CASSAGYNEQFF.

The table lists this clone with a few counts. The chain links TRBV6-6 to TRBJ1-6; 7 bases are a match to TRBD1. This CDR3 comprises 13 residues. Germline V gene lookup returns CDR1 MNHNY and CDR2 SVGAGI (reference sequence). Trimming at V came to 7 bases and at J to 7 bases, leaving 4 bases not matched to a gene. CDR3 DNA: TGTGCCAGCAACCAGGGGGTAAATTCACCCCTCCACTTT. Protein: CASNQGVNSPLHF.

The chain combines TRBV5-1 with TRBJ2-1, with 16 bases that match TRBD2. Germline CDR1 is SGHRS and CDR2 is YFSETQ. CDR3 length equals 16 residues. V shed 4 bases, J shed 12 bases, and the junction held 10 bases outside the gene matches. CDR3 sequence: CASSPPGTSGGAGQFF. The CDR3 DNA reads TGCGCCAGCAGCCCCCCCGGGACTAGCGGGGGGGCCGGGCAGTTCTTC.

This CDR3 is CASSPQATWDNDYTF. CDR3 nucleotide sequence: TGTGCCAGCAGCCCCCAGGCCACATGGGACAACGACTACACCTTC. The gene calls are TRBV11-3 and TRBJ1-2, with D tentatively TRBD1 (6 bases). CDR1 is SGHNT and CDR2 is YENEEA in the germline V gene. The CDR3 contains 15 residues. V was pared by 5 bases and J by 10 bases, with 23 bases between. The full variable domain, in which reference TRBV11-3 and TRBJ1-2 provide the parts outside the CDR3, is EAGVVQSPRYKIIEKKQPVAFWCNPISGHNTLYWYLQNLGQGPELLIRYENEEAVDDSQLPKDRFSAERLKGVDSTLKIQPAELGDSAVYLCASSPQATWDNDYTFGSGTRLTVV.

There are a few counts of this clone. The V call is TRBV4-1, the J call TRBJ2-3; 7 bases fit TRBD2. This CDR3 contains 18 residues. V gave up 1 base and J gave up 0 bases; unmatched junction bases: 10. Per germline, CDR1 MGHRA and CDR2 YSYEKL. The CDR3, as DNA: TGCGCCAGCAGCCAAGTTTGGGTGGCGGGAGAGAGCACAGATACGCAGTATTTT. Translated, it gives CASSQVWVAGESTDTQYF.

The chain combines TRBV9 with TRBJ1-3; 9 bases match TRBD1. Trimming at V came to 3 bases and at J to 2 bases, leaving 3 bases not matched to a gene. Germline V gene lookup returns CDR1 SGDLS and CDR2 YYNGEE. The CDR3 loop spans 15 amino acids. The CDR3 bases are TGTGCCAGCAGCGGCGGACAGGGGACTGGAAACACCATATATTTT. This encodes CASSGGQGTGNTIYF. The full variable domain, rest sourced from reference TRBV9 and TRBJ1-3, is DSGVTQTPKHLITATGQRVTLRCSPRSGDLSVYWYQQSLDQGLQFLIQYYNGEERAKGNILERFSAQQFPDLHSELNLSSLELGDSALYFCASSGGQGTGNTIYFGEGSWLTVV.

This chain connects TRBV2 to TRBJ2-1; D is uncertain. CDR1 and CDR2 (germline): SNHLY, FYNNEI. There are 13 residues in the CDR3. Trimming took 3 bases from V and 8 from J, leaving 11 bases between them. The CDR3, as DNA: TGTGCCAGCAGTGATGGTCAGGTGGATGAGCAGTTCTTC. Translating gives CASSDGQVDEQFF.

The rearrangement uses TRBV7-2 and TRBJ1-5; possibly TRBD1 for D (6 bases). This CDR3 spans 17 amino acids. V dropped 5 bases and J dropped 3 bases, with 20 bases sitting between them. Germline loops: CDR1 SGHTA, CDR2 FQGNSA. The CDR3 coding sequence is TGTGCCAGCAGCCCACCAACAGGGTCTGTATACAATCAGCCCCAGCATTTT. This translates into CASSPPTGSVYNQPQHF.

This clone was seen more than once but under ten times. This sequence joins TRBV29-1 and TRBJ2-7; 8 bases match TRBD2. From germline, CDR1 is SQVTM and CDR2 ANQGSEA. The CDR3 contains 15 residues. V gave up 4 bases and J gave up 6 bases; unmatched junction bases: 14. The CDR3 DNA is TGCAGCGTTGCCACCGGGACTAGTGTTTTCATCGAGCAGTACTTC. Amino acids: CSVATGTSVFIEQYF.